What follows describes a single T cell receptor beta chain. These data come from a study of blood T cell repertoires in COVID-19. The study drew participants aged 18 to 89 years from approximately 25 US areas. Recovery among Cohort 3 donors was established by two negative PCRs, clearance, or symptom resolution. Method: immunoSEQ multiplex PCR; TCRdb's copy keeps in-frame clones and lacks some. The sample lists about 150,000 clones, 87% occurring once. The TCR sequence derives from a woman aged 45-59 years who had recovered from COVID-19. Sequenced sample: PBMCs or T cells enriched from blood (not recorded which).

The DNA of the CDR3 is TGCGCCAGCAGCTTGATCGGCGGCTCTGGAAACACCATATATTTT. Its protein is CASSLIGGSGNTIYF. The V call is TRBV5-1, the J call TRBJ1-3, with D uncertain. Trimming pared 1 base from V and 0 bases from J, leaving 8 bases between. The CDR3 extends over 15 amino acids. The V gene's germline CDR1 is SGHRS and CDR2 YFSETQ.